The next 18 T cell receptor beta chains were all read from a single sample in a study of T cell changes during pregnancy in multiple sclerosis. Generated by immunoSEQ multiplex PCR, the TCRdb table keeps only in-frame clones and is missing some. Of fewer than 40,000 clones in the sample, almost 95% were seen once. The sequenced sample was CD4+ T cells from peripheral blood mononuclear cells, obtained after pregnancy. All receptors derive from a female donor with multiple sclerosis, enrolled in a pregnancy study.

J is TRBJ1-5 and V is TRBV4-2; D is uncertain. This CDR3 has 18 amino acids. Trimming removed 0 bases at V and 7 bases at J, with 22 bases between. CDR1 and CDR2 (germline): LGHNA, YNFKEQ. Here the CDR3 reads CASSQDAHGVWVGQPQHF. CDR3 DNA: TGTGCCAGCAGCCAAGATGCCCACGGGGTCTGGGTCGGGCAGCCCCAGCATTTT.

This rearrangement joins TRBV18 to TRBJ1-1; TRBD1 matches at 7 bases. Trimming at V came to 2 bases and at J to 1 base, leaving 7 bases not matched to a gene. This CDR3 contains 16 residues. The germline gives CDR1 KGHSH, CDR2 LQKENI. In nucleotides, the CDR3 is TGTGCCAGCTCACCAAGGACAGGAGTTTCGAACACTGAAGCTTTCTTT. This encodes CASSPRTGVSNTEAFF. Supplemented by reference TRBV18 and TRBJ1-1, the full variable domain reads NAGVMQNPRHLVRRRGQEARLRCSPMKGHSHVYWYRQLPEEGLKFMVYLQKENIIDESGMPKERFSAEFPKEGPSILRIQQVVRGDSAAYFCASSPRTGVSNTEAFFGQGTRLTVV.

V is TRBV5-1 and J is TRBJ1-2; D might be TRBD1 (6 bases). V dropped 3 bases and J dropped 4 bases, with 10 bases sitting between them. The germline V gene has CDR1 SGHRS and CDR2 YFSETQ. The CDR3 has 13 residues. The CDR3 sequence is CASSSGQSYGYTF. CDR3 nucleotides: TGCGCCAGCAGCTCCGGACAGTCCTATGGCTACACCTTC.

A word on this clone: One end of the junction is discordant with germline, which a read error may explain. Other DNA sequences in the same sample also yield this CDR3. The chain has TRBV9 and TRBJ2-5, with 9 bases matching TRBD2. CDR1 is SGDLS, CDR2 YYNGEE, per germline. This CDR3 is built from 15 residues. For the CDR3, the DNA is TGTGCCAGTAGCGTAGAACTAGCGGGCTGGGAGACCCAGTACTTC. Amino acid sequence: CASSVELAGWETQYF.

The chain is built from TRBV7-9 and TRBJ2-7; the D gene is possibly TRBD1 (5 bases). Germline assignment: CDR1 SEHNR and CDR2 FQNEAQ (reference sequence). Trimming removed 5 bases from V and 3 bases from J, with 8 bases in between. This CDR3 contains 12 residues. CDR3 sequence: CASSRQNYEQYF. DNA of the CDR3: TGTGCCAGCAGCCGACAGAACTACGAGCAGTACTTC. The full variable domain, its missing parts supplied by reference TRBV7-9 and TRBJ2-7, is DTGVSQNPRHKITKRGQNVTFRCDPISEHNRLYWYRQTLGQGPEFLTYFQNEAQLEKSRLLSDRFSAERPKGSFSTLEIQRTEQGDSAMYLCASSRQNYEQYFGPGTRLTVT.

This chain joins TRBV9 and TRBJ1-1; no clear D gene. This CDR3 spans 15 amino acids. Trimming shortened V by 2 bases and J by 1 base, and 12 bases separated the two germline ends. Germline CDR1 SGDLS, CDR2 YYNGEE. The DNA of the CDR3 is TGTGCCAGCAGCGTTATCCCCGGTCCGAACACTGAAGCTTTCTTT. Residues: CASSVIPGPNTEAFF.

This sequence joins TRBV5-1 and TRBJ2-3; 8 bases are a match to TRBD2. Germline CDR1 is SGHRS and CDR2 is YFSETQ. CDR3 length: 16 residues. The J segment lost 1 base and the V segment lost 0 bases, leaving 4 bases of the junction unmatched. Here the CDR3 DNA reads TGCGCCAGCAGCTTGGTTCTGCGGGGGGGCACAGATACGCAGTATTTT. It yields the protein CASSLVLRGGTDTQYF. The full variable domain, in which reference TRBV5-1 and TRBJ2-3 provide the parts outside the CDR3, is KAGVTQTPRYLIKTRGQQVTLSCSPISGHRSVSWYQQTPGQGLQFLFEYFSETQRNKGNFPGRFSGRQFSNSRSEMNVSTLELGDSALYLCASSLVLRGGTDTQYFGPGTRLTVL.

This clone turned up a few times. The chain employs TRBV6-5 and TRBJ1-2; TRBD1 agrees at 9 bases. The CDR3 sequence is 15 residues long. Germline CDR1 is MNHEY and CDR2 is SVGAGI. After removal of 5 bases from V and 3 bases from J, the junction contained 7 bases not matched to a gene. The CDR3 DNA follows: TGTGCCAGCAGTAGACAGGGGGGTAAAGACTATGGCTACACCTTC. Residues: CASSRQGGKDYGYTF.

This rearrangement joins TRBV19 to TRBJ2-7; D remains ambiguous. There are 13 residues in the CDR3. Trimming left V 0 bases short and J 4 bases short, with 7 bases between. The germline CDR1 and CDR2 sequences are LNHDA and SQIVND (reference sequence). CDR3 in amino acids: CASSIDLSYEQYF. CDR3 bases: TGTGCCAGTAGTATAGATCTCAGTTACGAGCAGTACTTC.

J is TRBJ2-1 and V is TRBV12-5, with 8 bases lining up with TRBD1. Germline V gives CDR1 LGHNT, CDR2 FRNRAP. With 2 bases clipped from V and 7 bases from J, the junction kept 7 bases outside the gene matches. This CDR3 is 15 amino acids long. Written as DNA, the CDR3 is TGTGCTAGTGGTTTGAGCCAGGGGGCTATGAATGAGCAGTTCTTC. It codes for CASGLSQGAMNEQFF.

This clone has only a few counts. The V call is TRBV5-1, the J call TRBJ1-3; D remains unclear. Germline CDR1 reads SGHRS; CDR2 reads YFSETQ. The CDR3 has 12 amino acids. With 6 bases removed from V and 4 bases from J, the gap between germline ends came to 8 bases. The CDR3 spells CASTSSGNTIYF. As DNA, the CDR3 is TGCGCCAGCACCTCCTCGGGAAACACCATATATTTT.

V is TRBV7-9 and J is TRBJ1-4; tentatively, D is TRBD1 (5 bases). Germline lookup yields CDR1 SEHNR and CDR2 FQNEAQ (reference sequence). The CDR3 is 14 residues long. Trimming removed 7 bases at V and 6 bases at J, with 15 bases between. The CDR3 nucleotides are TGTGCCAGCAATCTAGAAGGGACTTATGAAAAACTGTTTTTT. Its translation: CASNLEGTYEKLFF.

V is TRBV11-1 and J is TRBJ2-1, with a weak D call TRBD2 (6 bases). V lost 2 bases, J lost 0 bases, and 11 bases lay in between. The CDR3 extends over 16 amino acids. The germline V gene encodes CDR1 SGHAT and CDR2 FQDESV (reference sequence). CDR3 bases: TGTGCCAGCAGCTTATTGGGCGGGGTCTCCTACAATGAGCAGTTCTTC. It encodes CASSLLGGVSYNEQFF.

This chain links TRBV29-1 with TRBJ1-2, with 9 positions matching TRBD1. CDR1 is SQVTM, CDR2 ANQGSEA, per germline. V lost 2 bases to trimming and J lost 8 bases; unmatched junction nucleotides: 9. The CDR3 sequence is 14 residues long. The CDR3 DNA follows: TGCAGCGTTGAAAGAGGACAGGGGCTTGGGGGCTACACCTTC. Amino acid sequence: CSVERGQGLGGYTF. Complete variable domain (other parts from reference TRBV29-1 and TRBJ1-2): SAVISQKPSRDICQRGTSLTIQCQVDSQVTMMFWYRQQPGQSLTLIATANQGSEATYESGFVIDKFPISRPNLTFSTLTVSNMSPEDSSIYLCSVERGQGLGGYTFGSGTRLTVV.

This clone was seen only once. The CDR3 region is CASSGSSRGNQPQHF. The CDR3 bases are TGTGCCAGCAGCGGCTCCTCCAGGGGAAATCAGCCCCAGCATTTT. The V gene is TRBV9, the J gene TRBJ1-5, with D possibly TRBD1 on 6 matching bases. Trimming cost V 3 bases and J 4 bases, with 14 bases left between them. This CDR3 has 15 residues. CDR1 SGDLS and CDR2 YYNGEE come from the germline V gene.

The DNA for the CDR3 is TGTGCCAGCAGCTTAATGGGCAGGGTTGGGCTTGGTCGTCAGTATTTT. Encoded protein: CASSLMGRVGLGRQYF. The chain links TRBV7-3 to TRBJ2-3; D is perhaps TRBD1 (5 bases). Germline values: CDR1 SGHTA, CDR2 FQGTGA. The CDR3 runs to 16 residues. V was trimmed by 1 base and J by 12 bases, leaving 23 bases between them.

V gene TRBV5-1 combines with J gene TRBJ1-4; possibly TRBD1 for D (5 bases). This CDR3 spans 16 amino acids. Germline V gene sequence: CDR1 SGHRS, CDR2 YFSETQ. The V gene lost 4 bases and the J gene lost 4 bases, with 17 bases spanning the gap. CDR3 DNA sequence: TGCGCCAGCAGCCGAGAATCGACAGCTAGTAATGAAAAACTGTTTTTT. It codes for CASSRESTASNEKLFF.

The genes are TRBV11-1 and TRBJ2-2; 13 bases are a match to TRBD2. V was pared by 4 bases and J by 5 bases, with 1 base of the junction left unmatched. The CDR3 contains 15 residues. Germline values: CDR1 SGHAT, CDR2 FQDESV (reference sequence). The CDR3 reads CASSSGLAGTGELFF. CDR3 sequence (DNA): TGTGCCAGCAGCTCGGGACTAGCGGGGACCGGGGAGCTGTTTTTT.